This passage covers 27 T cell receptor beta chains from one sample sequenced in a study of T cell changes during pregnancy in multiple sclerosis. The table came from immunoSEQ multiplex PCR; TCRdb's copy has only in-frame clones and leaves some out. The sample consists of some 140,000 clones, 90% to 98% of them appearing once. The starting material was peripheral blood, obtained after pregnancy. These receptors were collected from a female donor with multiple sclerosis, enrolled in a pregnancy study.

The chain carries TRBV15 and TRBJ2-2, with 7 bases identical to TRBD1. Germline V gene lookup returns CDR1 LNHNV and CDR2 YYDKDF (reference sequence). The CDR3 sequence is 16 residues long. After removal of 4 bases from V and 2 bases from J, the junction contained 7 bases not matched to a gene. Written as DNA, the CDR3 is TGTGCCACCAGCACGGGACAGCCCTATAACACCGGGGAGCTGTTTTTT. Protein product: CATSTGQPYNTGELFF.

V usage is TRBV11-3 and J usage is TRBJ2-2; tentative D call: TRBD2 (6 bases). There are 16 residues in the CDR3. Trimming removed 2 bases at V and 2 bases at J, with 12 bases between. Germline-derived CDR1 and CDR2 are SGHNT and YENEEA. As DNA, the CDR3 is TGTGCCAGCAGCTTAACCGGGACTCATAACACCGGGGAGCTGTTTTTT. Residues: CASSLTGTHNTGELFF.

The chain couples TRBV7-9 to TRBJ1-1, with a tentative D call TRBD1 (5 bases). Germline V gene data show CDR1 as SEHNR and CDR2 as FQNEAQ (reference sequence). The V end lost 3 bases, the J end lost 0 bases, and 11 bases lay between the germline ends. The CDR3 is 15 amino acids. The CDR3 loop reads CASSLGGAMNTEAFF. The DNA of the CDR3 is TGTGCCAGCAGCTTGGGAGGGGCTATGAACACTGAAGCTTTCTTT.

The chain joins TRBV30 to TRBJ1-5, with 8 bases identical to TRBD1. J was trimmed by 3 bases and V by 3 bases; bases with no gene match: 7. Looked up from germline, CDR1 is GTSNPN and CDR2 is SVGIG (reference sequence). The CDR3 has 15 amino acids. The CDR3 DNA sequence: TGTGCCTGGAGAGCCGGACAGGGTTCCAATCAGCCCCAGCATTTT. As protein: CAWRAGQGSNQPQHF. Variable domain in full (rest from reference TRBV30 and TRBJ1-5): SQTIHQWPATLVQPVGSPLSLECTVEGTSNPNLYWYRQAAGRGLQLLFYSVGIGQISSEVPQNLSASRPQDRQFILSSKKLLLSDSGFYLCAWRAGQGSNQPQHFGDGTRLSIL.

The chain joins TRBV5-1 to TRBJ2-1; 11 bases agree with TRBD2. The CDR3 runs to 16 residues. V was pared by 6 bases and J by 10 bases, with 15 bases of the junction left unmatched. In germline, CDR1 is SGHRS, CDR2 YFSETQ. The DNA of the CDR3 is TGCGCCAGCAACCCCTACCCACAGGGACTAGCGGCCGAGCAGTTCTTC. Amino acids: CASNPYPQGLAAEQFF.

V usage is TRBV27 and J usage is TRBJ2-7; TRBD1 aligns across 12 bases. After removal of 3 bases from V and 6 bases from J, the junction contained 6 bases not matched to a gene. The CDR3 sequence is 15 residues long. Germline V lookup: CDR1 MNHEY, CDR2 SMNVEV (reference sequence). The CDR3: CASSFGDRGPLEQYF. The CDR3 nucleotides read TGTGCCAGCAGTTTCGGGGACAGGGGGCCCCTCGAGCAGTACTTC.

The chain is built from TRBV30 and TRBJ2-3; D not resolved. V dropped 0 bases and J dropped 6 bases, with 7 bases sitting between them. CDR1 is GTSNPN and CDR2 is SVGIG in the germline V gene (reference sequence). CDR3 length: 12 residues. CDR3 coding DNA: TGTGCCTGGAGTGTACGGGTGGATACGCAGTATTTT. This codes for CAWSVRVDTQYF.

The chain carries TRBV6-5 and TRBJ2-7, with 10 bases lining up with TRBD1. Losses at the gene ends were 2 bases for V and 3 bases for J; bases not matched to a gene: 7. The CDR3 is 16 amino acids. The V gene's germline CDR1 is MNHEY and CDR2 SVGAGI. CDR3: CASSYSRDRGLYEQYF. The CDR3, as DNA: TGTGCCAGCAGTTACAGTCGGGACAGGGGCCTCTACGAGCAGTACTTC.

The rearrangement uses TRBV27 and TRBJ2-7; D might be TRBD2 (6 bases). The length of the CDR3 is 16 residues. CDR1 is MNHEY and CDR2 is SMNVEV in the germline V gene (reference sequence). V shed 3 bases and J shed 2 bases, with 17 bases lying between them. Written as DNA, the CDR3 is TGTGCCAGCAGTTTGGATATAACGGGAGCGACCTACGAGCAGTACTTC. Protein product: CASSLDITGATYEQYF.

This chain uses TRBV10-3 with TRBJ1-3; no definite D call. V was shortened by 4 bases and J by 4 bases, with 8 bases between the two germline ends. The CDR3 loop spans 13 amino acids. Germline V gene data show CDR1 as ENHRY and CDR2 as SYGVKD. The CDR3 region is CAISGTGGNTIYF. For the CDR3, the DNA is TGTGCCATCAGTGGAACGGGAGGAAACACCATATATTTT.

The genes are TRBV11-3 and TRBJ2-7; 8 bases map to TRBD2. Unmatched junction bases numbered 3, after V lost 4 bases and J lost 4 bases. The V gene's germline CDR1 is SGHNT and CDR2 YENEEA. The CDR3 runs 13 residues. The CDR3 nucleotides are TGTGCCAGCAGCTCCGGGGGGGGTTACGAGCAGTACTTC. Translation: CASSSGGGYEQYF.

The rearrangement links TRBV10-2 to TRBJ2-7; D gene ambiguous. The CDR3 consists of 12 residues. Germline V gives CDR1 WSHSY, CDR2 SAAADI. V gave up 4 bases and J gave up 5 bases, with 9 bases separating them. The CDR3 DNA sequence: TGCGCCAGCAGTGTGAATCAGAACGAGCAGTACTTC. It yields the protein CASSVNQNEQYF.

Comment on this clone: Its ends do not fully match the called genes, so a read error is possible. The rearrangement uses TRBV5-1 and TRBJ2-7; 9 bases line up with TRBD2. Germline CDR1 is SGHRS and CDR2 is YFSETQ. The CDR3 is made up of 16 amino acids. The CDR3 loop is CASSPMALAGSSEQYF. CDR3 nucleotide sequence: TGCGCCAGCAGCCCCATGGCGCTAGCGGGATCCTCCGAGCAGTACTTC.

The chain is built from TRBV27 and TRBJ1-5; 7 bases map to TRBD1. The CDR3 loop spans 13 amino acids. Germline CDR1 reads MNHEY; CDR2 reads SMNVEV (reference sequence). V dropped 4 bases and J dropped 9; count of bases not matched to a gene: 6. The CDR3 DNA follows: TGTGCCAGCAGTTCGCACACAGGGGCGCCCCAGCATTTT. Amino acids: CASSSHTGAPQHF.

This chain joins TRBV5-6 and TRBJ2-7; 8 bases are a match to TRBD2. From germline, CDR1 is SGHDT and CDR2 YYEEEE. The V and J ends lost 5 bases and 0 bases, in that order; junction bases with no gene match: 4. The CDR3 is made up of 14 amino acids. The CDR3 is CASSQSGSSYEQYF. The CDR3 region has the DNA TGTGCCAGCAGTCAAAGCGGGAGCTCCTACGAGCAGTACTTC. The variable domain in full, with the rest retrieved from reference TRBV5-6 and TRBJ2-7, is DAGVTQSPTHLIKTRGQQVTLRCSPKSGHDTVSWYQQALGQGPQFIFQYYEEEERQRGNFPDRFSGHQFPNYSSELNVNALLLGDSALYLCASSQSGSSYEQYFGPGTRLTVT.

The rearrangement links TRBV19 to TRBJ2-7; 10 bases fit TRBD1. Germline trimming cut 6 bases from V and 2 bases from J; bases unmatched to any gene: 7. The V gene's germline CDR1 is LNHDA and CDR2 SQIVND (reference sequence). The CDR3 length is 15 residues. The CDR3 nucleotides are TGTGCCAGTAGCCCAGGGACAGGGGTGACCTACGAGCAGTACTTC. Protein: CASSPGTGVTYEQYF.

The chain carries TRBV10-2 and TRBJ2-7; TRBD2 matches at 8 bases. The V gene's germline CDR1 is WSHSY and CDR2 SAAADI. The J segment lost 6 bases and the V segment lost 3 bases, leaving 7 bases of the junction unmatched. CDR3 length: 14 residues. CDR3 sequence (DNA): TGCGCCAGCAGTGATGCCGGGAGGGGGGCCGAGCAGTACTTC. Translation: CASSDAGRGAEQYF.

The V and J genes are TRBV7-9 and TRBJ2-1; 16 positions match TRBD2. J lost 8 bases, V lost 3 bases, and 1 base had no gene match. The CDR3 consists of 15 residues. CDR1 and CDR2 (germline): SEHNR, FQNEAQ (reference sequence). This CDR3 reads CASSLGTSGGDEQFF. CDR3 DNA: TGTGCCAGCAGCTTGGGGACTAGCGGGGGGGATGAGCAGTTCTTC.

The chain joins TRBV4-2 to TRBJ1-5; D not resolved. CDR1 and CDR2 (germline): LGHNA, YNFKEQ. The V end was cut by 3 bases, the J end by 0 bases, with 21 bases between. The CDR3 is 19 amino acids. DNA of the CDR3: TGTGCCAGCAGCCAGTTTACAGAGTCGGGATGGGTTAGCAATCAGCCCCAGCATTTT. Translating gives CASSQFTESGWVSNQPQHF.

The rearrangement links TRBV5-1 to TRBJ2-1; 14 bases map to TRBD2. Germline CDR1 is SGHRS and CDR2 is YFSETQ. The CDR3 length is 16 residues. V dropped 4 bases and J dropped 9; count of bases not matched to a gene: 9. The chain's CDR3 is CASSHMTSGRASEQFF. DNA for the CDR3: TGCGCCAGCAGCCATATGACTAGCGGGAGGGCCAGTGAGCAGTTCTTC.

This chain uses TRBV27 with TRBJ2-1; maybe TRBD1 (5 bases). The CDR3 loop spans 13 amino acids. Germline V gene sequence: CDR1 MNHEY, CDR2 SMNVEV (reference sequence). The V end was cut by 2 bases, the J end by 6 bases, with 8 bases between. CDR3 sequence (DNA): TGTGCCAGCAGTTTAGATACAGGCAATGAGCAGTTCTTC. This gives the protein CASSLDTGNEQFF.

This clone was observed a few times. The chain uses TRBV27 and TRBJ1-5; TRBD1 matches at 7 bases. With 2 bases clipped from V and 6 bases from J, the junction kept 4 bases outside the gene matches. The length of the CDR3 is 14 residues. Germline assignment: CDR1 MNHEY and CDR2 SMNVEV (reference sequence). DNA for the CDR3: TGTGCCAGCAGTTTACAGGGGGGTAGTCAGCCCCAGCATTTT. Encoded protein: CASSLQGGSQPQHF.

The V call is TRBV2, the J call TRBJ1-2; no firm D call. This CDR3 is 11 amino acids long. Germline-derived CDR1 and CDR2 are SNHLY and FYNNEI. Between the trimmed V and J ends, which lost 8 bases and 8 bases, there was a span of 12 bases. CDR3 nucleotide sequence: TGTGCCAGCTGTCCGGGGATGGGCTACACCTTC. Protein product: CASCPGMGYTF. Supplemented by reference TRBV2 and TRBJ1-2, the full variable domain reads EPEVTQTPSHQVTQMGQEVILRCVPISNHLYFYWYRQILGQKVEFLVSFYNNEISEKSEIFDDQFSVERPDGSNFTLKIRSTKLEDSAMYFCASCPGMGYTFGSGTRLTVV.

This chain joins TRBV7-9 and TRBJ2-1, with 11 bases fitting TRBD1. The CDR3 runs 15 residues. Germline CDR1 reads SEHNR; CDR2 reads FQNEAQ (reference sequence). Losses at the gene ends were 5 bases for V and 6 bases for J; bases not matched to a gene: 6. The DNA for the CDR3 is TGTGCCAGCAGCCCCGGGACAGGGGGTATCAATGAGCAGTTCTTC. Its translation is CASSPGTGGINEQFF.

J is TRBJ1-4 and V is TRBV7-8, with 7 bases identical to TRBD1. The CDR3 contains 15 residues. V trimming: 0 bases; J trimming: 5 bases; junction bases outside the gene matches: 3. Germline V CDR1 and CDR2: SGHVS, FQNEAQ. The chain's CDR3 is CASSLAGTVNEKLFF. The CDR3 DNA sequence: TGTGCCAGCAGCTTAGCCGGGACAGTGAATGAAAAACTGTTTTTT.

The chain links TRBV5-1 to TRBJ2-7, with 11 bases matching TRBD1. The CDR3 loop spans 15 amino acids. The trim removed 1 base at V and 6 bases at J, leaving 6 bases unmatched. CDR1 and CDR2 (germline): SGHRS, YFSETQ. The CDR3 protein is CASSLRADRGLEQYF. The CDR3 DNA reads as TGCGCCAGCAGCTTGAGGGCGGACAGGGGGCTCGAGCAGTACTTC. The variable domain in full, with the rest retrieved from reference TRBV5-1 and TRBJ2-7, is KAGVTQTPRYLIKTRGQQVTLSCSPISGHRSVSWYQQTPGQGLQFLFEYFSETQRNKGNFPGRFSGRQFSNSRSEMNVSTLELGDSALYLCASSLRADRGLEQYFGPGTRLTVT.

This chain uses TRBV28 with TRBJ1-2; D is undetermined. Germline V gene data show CDR1 as MDHEN and CDR2 as SYDVKM. The CDR3 consists of 13 residues. V lost 3 bases to trimming and J lost 4 bases, with 9 bases between them. The CDR3 region has the DNA TGTGCCAGCAGTTTGATGGGCAGCTATGGCTACACCTTC. This sequence encodes CASSLMGSYGYTF.